This is a list of T cell receptor beta chains from one sample in a study of beta chain features in type 1 diabetes. Assay used: immunoSEQ multiplex PCR; TCRdb lists only in-frame clones, some missing. The table includes 25,000 to 30,000 clones, roughly three fifths detected once. Sequencing input: Tregs from blood. These receptors came from a woman aged 18-29 years with type 1 diabetes. Both conserved end residues are part of each CDR3. A D gene is named only where the DNA matches it firmly. A row's size may be missing; if present it is once, few, many or a size class.

D: TRBD1; V: TRBV5-1; size: NA; J: TRBJ2-1; CDR3: CASSPITTGGKQFF; DNA: TGCGCCAGCAGCCCGATTACGACAGGGGGCAAGCAGTTCTTC
D: TRBD2; V: TRBV18; size: once; J: TRBJ2-3; CDR3: CASSPYSSGRNRTDTQYF; DNA: TGTGCCAGCTCACCATACAGTAGCGGGAGGAACCGCACAGATACGCAGTATTTT
D: TRBD2; V: TRBV27; size: NA; J: TRBJ2-3; CDR3: CATGGRGATDTQYF; DNA: TGTGCCACGGGGGGGAGGGGGGCCACAGATACGCAGTATTTT
D: NA; V: TRBV12-5; size: NA; J: TRBJ2-1; CDR3: CASGLLNRDEQFF; DNA: TGTGCTAGTGGTTTGTTAAACCGGGATGAGCAGTTCTTC
D: TRBD2; V: TRBV11-1; size: NA; J: TRBJ2-1; CDR3: CASSLLLAGGNEQFF; DNA: TGTGCCAGCAGCCTACTGCTTGCGGGAGGCAATGAGCAGTTCTTC
D: NA; V: TRBV7-2; size: NA; J: TRBJ1-2; CDR3: CASSLEAAHGYTF; DNA: TGTGCCAGCAGCTTAGAGGCGGCCCATGGCTACACCTTC
D: NA; V: TRBV29-1; size: NA; J: TRBJ1-3; CDR3: CSVGQNSGNTIYF; DNA: TGCAGCGTTGGACAGAACTCTGGAAACACCATATATTTT
D: TRBD2; V: TRBV28; size: NA; J: TRBJ2-1; CDR3: CASSPLAGGPYEQFF; DNA: TGTGCCAGCAGTCCCCTAGCGGGAGGGCCCTATGAGCAGTTCTTC
D: TRBD2; V: TRBV7-9; size: NA; J: TRBJ2-1; CDR3: CASSRTSGSNYNEQFF; DNA: TGTGCCAGCAGTCGGACTAGCGGGAGTAACTACAATGAGCAGTTCTTC
D: TRBD1; V: TRBV12-5; size: NA; J: TRBJ1-5; CDR3: CASLPWGTGGMGVSNQPQHF; DNA: TGTGCTAGTCTCCCGTGGGGAACAGGGGGTATGGGTGTAAGCAATCAGCCCCAGCATTTT
D: TRBD2; V: TRBV11-2; size: NA; J: TRBJ2-7; CDR3: CASSLVPGLAGGEDF; DNA: TGTGCCAGCAGCTTAGTACCGGGACTAGCGGGAGGGGAGGACTTC
D: TRBD1; V: TRBV6-5; size: few; J: TRBJ1-2; CDR3: CASSDRGVSGYTF; DNA: TGTGCCAGCAGCGACAGGGGTGTGTCTGGCTACACCTTC
D: NA; V: TRBV28; size: NA; J: TRBJ2-1; CDR3: CASSRARLYGVNEQFF; DNA: TGTGCCAGCAGCCGCGCCAGACTATACGGGGTCAATGAGCAGTTCTTC
D: NA; V: TRBV19; size: NA; J: TRBJ2-1; CDR3: CASSIRGGSYNEQFF; DNA: TGTGCCAGTAGTATTAGGGGGGGGTCCTACAATGAGCAGTTCTTC
D: NA; V: TRBV21-1; size: NA; J: TRBJ1-2; CDR3: CASSGAIGYRKTYGYTF; DNA: TGTGCCAGCAGTGGGGCTATAGGCTACAGAAAGACCTATGGCTACACCTTC
D: NA; V: TRBV5-4; size: NA; J: TRBJ2-2; CDR3: CASSPRRDGELFF; DNA: TGTGCCAGCAGCCCCAGGAGGGACGGGGAGCTGTTTTTT
D: NA; V: TRBV25-1; size: NA; J: TRBJ2-7; CDR3: CASSEQYEQYF; DNA: TGTGCCAGCAGTGAACAGTACGAGCAGTACTTC
D: TRBD2; V: TRBV7-2; size: NA; J: TRBJ2-4; CDR3: CASSLALTSGGTSAKNIQYF; DNA: TGTGCCAGCAGCTTAGCTTTGACTAGCGGGGGGACCTCAGCCAAAAACATTCAGTACTTC
D: TRBD1; V: TRBV7-2; size: few; J: TRBJ2-6; CDR3: CASSSSGGSGANVLTF; DNA: TGTGCCAGCAGCTCATCAGGGGGCTCTGGGGCCAACGTCCTGACTTTC
D: NA; V: TRBV4-1; size: NA; J: TRBJ1-5; CDR3: CASSLGGNNQPQHF; DNA: TGCGCCAGCAGCCTGGGGGGAAATAATCAGCCCCAGCATTTT
D: TRBD2; V: TRBV19; size: NA; J: TRBJ2-7; CDR3: CASSIDAGGSYEQYF; DNA: TGTGCCAGTAGTATAGATGCGGGAGGATCCTACGAGCAGTACTTC
D: NA; V: TRBV7-2; size: NA; J: TRBJ1-1; CDR3: CASSLPLAVRAFF; DNA: TGTGCCAGCAGCTTACCATTAGCCGTTCGGGCTTTCTTT
D: TRBD2; V: TRBV5-1; size: NA; J: TRBJ2-3; CDR3: CASSLVLAGDTQYF; DNA: TGCGCCAGCAGCTTGGTACTAGCGGGAGATACGCAGTATTTT
D: NA; V: TRBV5-1; size: NA; J: TRBJ2-6; CDR3: CASSTQGGVSSGANVLTF; DNA: TGCGCCAGCAGCACGCAGGGAGGAGTAAGCTCTGGGGCCAACGTCCTGACTTTC
D: NA; V: TRBV28; size: few; J: TRBJ1-5; CDR3: CASSPPGAQPQHF; DNA: TGTGCCAGCTCGCCCCCGGGAGCACAGCCCCAGCATTTT
D: NA; V: TRBV6-1; size: NA; J: TRBJ2-3; CDR3: CATGDTSTDTQYF; DNA: TGTGCCACCGGGGACACGAGCACAGATACGCAGTATTTT
D: TRBD2; V: TRBV7-3; size: NA; J: TRBJ2-1; CDR3: CASSFRGGTRGNEQFF; DNA: TGTGCCAGCAGCTTCCGGGGGGGGACTAGAGGCAATGAGCAGTTCTTC
D: NA; V: TRBV10-3; size: NA; J: TRBJ1-3; CDR3: CAISESSGNVAGNTIYF; DNA: TGTGCCATCAGTGAGTCGAGCGGTAATGTAGCTGGAAACACCATATATTTT
D: NA; V: TRBV28; size: NA; J: TRBJ2-7; CDR3: CASRTAGDEQYF; DNA: TGTGCCAGCAGGACCGCAGGGGACGAGCAGTACTTC
D: TRBD2; V: TRBV5-1; size: NA; J: TRBJ2-3; CDR3: CASGVAGGFTDTQYF; DNA: TGCGCCAGCGGGGTAGCGGGAGGCTTCACAGATACGCAGTATTTT
D: TRBD1; V: TRBV30; size: NA; J: TRBJ1-6; CDR3: CAWSPGQGGSPLHF; DNA: TGTGCCTGGAGTCCGGGACAGGGAGGTTCACCCCTCCACTTT
D: TRBD2; V: TRBV9; size: NA; J: TRBJ2-3; CDR3: CASSVGAGVSTDTQYF; DNA: TGTGCCAGCAGCGTAGGGGCGGGGGTAAGCACAGATACGCAGTATTTT
D: TRBD2; V: TRBV30; size: NA; J: TRBJ2-2; CDR3: CAWRTSGRVLTGELFF; DNA: TGTGCCTGGAGGACTAGCGGGAGGGTGCTCACCGGGGAGCTGTTTTTT
D: TRBD1; V: TRBV7-9; size: few; J: TRBJ1-2; CDR3: CASSLVGTGEGYGYTF; DNA: TGTGCCAGCAGCTTAGTAGGGACAGGGGAAGGCTATGGCTACACCTTC
D: NA; V: TRBV7-2; size: NA; J: TRBJ1-1; CDR3: CASSLRGVGSEAFF; DNA: TGTGCCAGCAGCTTACGGGGTGTCGGGTCTGAAGCTTTCTTT
D: TRBD1; V: TRBV5-6; size: few; J: TRBJ1-2; CDR3: CASSWDRGSYTF; DNA: TGTGCCAGCAGCTGGGACAGGGGGAGCTACACCTTC
D: TRBD1; V: TRBV2; size: NA; J: TRBJ1-1; CDR3: CASSAGTGDTEAFF; DNA: TGTGCCAGCAGTGCCGGGACAGGGGACACTGAAGCTTTCTTT
D: NA; V: TRBV5-5; size: NA; J: TRBJ2-3; CDR3: CASQLQGYTDTQYF; DNA: TGTGCCAGCCAGCTACAGGGTTACACAGATACGCAGTATTTT
D: NA; V: TRBV5-1; size: NA; J: TRBJ1-1; CDR3: CASSPDSTEAFF; DNA: TGCGCCAGCAGCCCCGACAGCACTGAAGCTTTCTTT
D: TRBD1; V: TRBV5-1; size: NA; J: TRBJ2-7; CDR3: CASSPGGTGGAYEQYF; DNA: TGCGCCAGCAGCCCGGGGGGGACAGGGGGCGCCTACGAGCAGTACTTC
D: TRBD1; V: TRBV5-4; size: NA; J: TRBJ1-5; CDR3: CASSQQGTNQPQHF; DNA: TGTGCCAGCAGCCAACAGGGGACCAATCAGCCCCAGCATTTT
D: NA; V: TRBV6-6; size: NA; J: TRBJ1-2; CDR3: CASSSDWGGYTF; DNA: TGTGCCAGCAGTTCGGACTGGGGAGGCTACACCTTC
D: TRBD2; V: TRBV9; size: NA; J: TRBJ2-3; CDR3: CASSVSLAGGTDTQYF; DNA: TGTGCCAGCAGCGTAAGTCTAGCGGGCGGCACAGATACGCAGTATTTT
D: NA; V: TRBV10-2; size: few; J: TRBJ2-2; CDR3: CASGLRPGELFF; DNA: TGCGCCAGCGGACTCCGTCCCGGGGAGCTGTTTTTT